This TCR beta chain emerged from a study of CD8+CD57+ T cells in acquired aplastic anemia. Study details: Across the sorted CD4+ and CD8+ cells, DNA amounts averaged roughly 3 ug. Healthy CD8+ samples averaged about 11 million reads.

As to this clonotype: The antigen remains undetermined.

The length of the CDR3 is 14 residues. The germline gives CDR1 ENHRY, CDR2 SYGVKD. The germline V and J ends were trimmed by 0 bases and 8 bases, with 13 bases remaining between them. For CDR3 and TCR beta VDJ profiling, genomic DNA was the template used. TCRdb called the reads again in MiXCR, with one record for every CDR3 protein. The sample comprises 33,000 or so distinct CDR3 sequences, 76% of which are singletons, and 20% to 25% rests with the top ten. Whole-study results and caveats: Found in both controls and patients were fewer than 35 CD8+ CDR3 sequences. Patients and controls had CD8+ Simpson's diversity values that were not significantly distinct.

Sequenced sample: sorted CD4+, CD8+, or CD8+CD57+ T cells (not recorded which) from PBMCs. The chain has TRBV10-3 and TRBJ1-2, with D possibly matching TRBD1 (6 bases). The TCR comes from a human donor in good health, serving as a control. The CDR3 protein is CAISESSGAQGYTF. CDR3 in DNA: TGTGCCATCAGTGAGTCGTCGGGGGCACAAGGCTACACCTTC.